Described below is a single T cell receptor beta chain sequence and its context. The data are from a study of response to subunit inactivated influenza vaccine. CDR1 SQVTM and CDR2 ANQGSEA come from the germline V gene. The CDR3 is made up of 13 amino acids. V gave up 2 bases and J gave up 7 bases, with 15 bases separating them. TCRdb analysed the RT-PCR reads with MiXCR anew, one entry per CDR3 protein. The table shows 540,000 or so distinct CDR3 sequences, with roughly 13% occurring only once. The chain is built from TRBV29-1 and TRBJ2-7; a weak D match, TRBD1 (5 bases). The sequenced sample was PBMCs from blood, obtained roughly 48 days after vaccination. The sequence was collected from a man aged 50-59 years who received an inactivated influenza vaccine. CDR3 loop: CSVESYDRLEQYF. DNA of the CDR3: TGCAGCGTTGAAAGCTACGACAGATTGGAGCAGTACTTC.